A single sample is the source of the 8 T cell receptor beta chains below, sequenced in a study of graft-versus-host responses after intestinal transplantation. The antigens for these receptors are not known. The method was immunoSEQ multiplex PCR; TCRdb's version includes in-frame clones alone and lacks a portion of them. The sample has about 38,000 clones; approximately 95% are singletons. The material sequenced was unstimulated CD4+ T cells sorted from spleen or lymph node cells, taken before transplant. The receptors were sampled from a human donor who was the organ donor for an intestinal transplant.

This CDR3 reads CATSRRPTPSGNTIYF. The CDR3, as DNA: TGTGCCACCAGCAGAAGACCTACACCCTCTGGAAACACCATATATTTT. The chain recombines TRBV15 with TRBJ1-3; D gene uncertain. The CDR3 covers 16 residues. V was clipped by 2 bases and J by 0 bases, with 11 bases between them. CDR1 is LNHNV and CDR2 is YYDKDF in the germline V gene (reference sequence).

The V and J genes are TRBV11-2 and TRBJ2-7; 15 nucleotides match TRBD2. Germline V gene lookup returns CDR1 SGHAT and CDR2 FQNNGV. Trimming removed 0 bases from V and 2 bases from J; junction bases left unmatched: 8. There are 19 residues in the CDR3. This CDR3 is CASSLDWTSGGVGAYEQYF. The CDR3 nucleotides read TGTGCCAGCAGCTTAGACTGGACTAGCGGGGGGGTTGGAGCCTACGAGCAGTACTTC. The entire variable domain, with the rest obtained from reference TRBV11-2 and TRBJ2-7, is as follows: EAGVAQSPRYKIIEKRQSVAFWCNPISGHATLYWYQQILGQGPKLLIQFQNNGVVDDSQLPKDRFSAERLKGVDSTLKIQPAKLEDSAVYLCASSLDWTSGGVGAYEQYFGPGTRLTVT.

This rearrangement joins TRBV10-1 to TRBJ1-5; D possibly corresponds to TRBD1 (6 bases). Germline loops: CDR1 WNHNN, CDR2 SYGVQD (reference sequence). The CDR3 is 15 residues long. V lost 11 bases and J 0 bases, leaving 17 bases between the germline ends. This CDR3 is CAREPGHYSNQPQHF. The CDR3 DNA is TGCGCCCGCGAACCGGGACACTATAGCAATCAGCCCCAGCATTTT.

CDR3 sequence (DNA): TGTGCCAGCTCACCGGACCTTGGGAACACTGAAGCTTTCTTT. It encodes CASSPDLGNTEAFF. V and J are TRBV18 and TRBJ1-1; D is unresolved. Germline V CDR1 and CDR2: KGHSH, LQKENI. With 3 bases removed from V and 1 base from J, the gap between germline ends came to 9 bases. The CDR3 sequence is 14 residues long.

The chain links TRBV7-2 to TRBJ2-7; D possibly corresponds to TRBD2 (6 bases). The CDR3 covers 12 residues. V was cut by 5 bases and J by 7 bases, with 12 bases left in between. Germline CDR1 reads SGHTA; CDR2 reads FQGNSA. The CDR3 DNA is TGTGCCAGCAGCCTAACCCGGGGGGAGCAGTACTTC. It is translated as CASSLTRGEQYF.

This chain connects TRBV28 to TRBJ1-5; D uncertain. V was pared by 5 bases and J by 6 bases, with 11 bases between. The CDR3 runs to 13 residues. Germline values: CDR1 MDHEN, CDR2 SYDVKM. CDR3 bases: TGTGCCAGCAGTGGTTCCCATAGTCAGCCCCAGCATTTT. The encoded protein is CASSGSHSQPQHF.

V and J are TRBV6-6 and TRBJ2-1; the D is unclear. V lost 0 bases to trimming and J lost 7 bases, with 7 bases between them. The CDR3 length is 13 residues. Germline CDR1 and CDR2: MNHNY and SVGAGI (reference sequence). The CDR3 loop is CASSYSLGNEQFF. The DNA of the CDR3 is TGTGCCAGCAGTTACTCTCTAGGAAATGAGCAGTTCTTC.

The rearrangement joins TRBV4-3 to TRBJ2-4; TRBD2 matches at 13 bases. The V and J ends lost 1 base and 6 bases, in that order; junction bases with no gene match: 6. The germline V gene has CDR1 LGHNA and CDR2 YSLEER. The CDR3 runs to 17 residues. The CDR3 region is CASSQGGTSGEVNIQYF. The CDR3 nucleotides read TGCGCCAGCAGCCAAGGCGGGACTAGCGGGGAGGTAAACATTCAGTACTTC.